These T cell receptor beta chains were read from a single sample in a study of shared T cell receptors in the human thymus. Clones were sequenced by immunoSEQ multiplex PCR, and TCRdb holds only the in-frame ones, with some missing. The sample has roughly 710,000 clones, 80% to 90% seen once. This sample also appeared in a second study, on human thymus T cells.

Material for sequencing was thymocytes. The source of these receptors is a girl under three years old with a congenital heart defect. Both conserved end residues are part of each CDR3. A D gene is named only where the DNA matches it firmly. Part of the rows lack a size; the others show once, few, many or a class for expanded clones.

TRBJ1-1 | - | - | TRBV27 | CASSPTGQGCFEAFF | TGTGCCAGCAGTCCAACGGGCCAGGGGTGTTTTGAAGCTTTCTTT
TRBJ1-1 | - | few | TRBV27 | CASSLSGGVMAEAFF | TGTGCCAGCAGTTTATCGGGGGGGGTCATGGCTGAAGCTTTCTTT
TRBJ1-1 | - | - | TRBV2 | CASRFGGDTEAFF | TGTGCCAGCAGATTCGGGGGAGACACTGAAGCTTTCTTT
TRBJ1-5 | TRBD1 | - | TRBV19 | CASMVPGQGNQPQHF | TGTGCCAGTATGGTGCCGGGACAGGGGAATCAGCCCCAGCATTTT
TRBJ2-1 | - | - | TRBV10-3 | CATGRRLHRYNEQFF | TGTGCCACCGGGCGGCGACTACACCGCTACAATGAGCAGTTCTTC
TRBJ1-2 | TRBD1 | - | TRBV18 | CASTQGGGGYTF | TGTGCCAGCACCCAGGGGGGCGGTGGCTACACCTTC
TRBJ1-6 | TRBD1 | - | TRBV5-5 | CASSWGPGTGDSPLHF | TGTGCCAGCAGCTGGGGTCCCGGGACAGGAGATTCACCCCTCCACTTT
TRBJ2-7 | - | few | TRBV6-5 | CASSYLSSYEQYF | TGTGCCAGCAGTTACCTGTCCTCCTACGAGCAGTACTTC
TRBJ1-1 | - | - | TRBV10-2 | CASGSRMTVNTEAFF | TGCGCCAGCGGATCGAGGATGACGGTGAACACTGAAGCTTTCTTT
TRBJ1-2 | TRBD1 | - | TRBV13 | CASSRQGDGYTF | TGTGCCAGCTCGCGACAGGGTGATGGCTACACCTTC
TRBJ2-1 | - | once | TRBV19 | CASTRDNEQFF | TGTGCCAGCACTAGAGACAATGAGCAGTTCTTC
TRBJ1-1 | - | few | TRBV10-3 | CAISDNKPAKDLGAAFF | TGTGCCATCAGTGACAACAAGCCAGCCAAGGATTTGGGAGCGGCTTTCTTT
TRBJ1-4 | TRBD1 | - | TRBV4-1 | CASSLPGGRATNEKLFF | TGCGCCAGCAGCCTACCAGGGGGACGAGCAACTAATGAAAAACTGTTTTTT
TRBJ1-1 | TRBD1 | - | TRBV5-4 | CASSLGVHRGEAFF | TGTGCCAGCAGCTTAGGGGTCCACAGGGGTGAAGCTTTCTTT
TRBJ2-7 | - | - | TRBV9 | CASSVVAAGTYYEQYF | TGTGCCAGCAGCGTAGTGGCAGCGGGGACATATTACGAGCAGTACTTC
TRBJ1-2 | - | - | TRBV5-1 | CASKIREGGWYGYTF | TGCGCCAGCAAAATACGGGAAGGGGGTTGGTATGGCTACACCTTC
TRBJ1-1 | - | - | TRBV29-1 | CSVERQSDMNTEAFF | TGCAGCGTTGAACGGCAGAGTGACATGAACACTGAAGCTTTCTTT
TRBJ1-2 | - | - | TRBV30 | CAWSGGSSDYGYTF | TGTGCCTGGAGTGGAGGTTCATCGGACTATGGCTACACCTTC
TRBJ1-1 | - | - | TRBV28 | CASSSGQIEAFF | TGTGCCAGCAGCTCTGGACAGATTGAAGCTTTCTTT
TRBJ2-7 | - | - | TRBV11-2 | CASSPVYYEQYF | TGTGCCAGCAGCCCCGTTTACTACGAGCAGTACTTC
TRBJ1-1 | TRBD1 | - | TRBV14 | CASSQDGTGVTGVHQNTEAFF | TGTGCCAGCAGCCAGGACGGGACAGGGGTTACTGGGGTACATCAGAACACTGAAGCTTTCTTT
TRBJ1-2 | TRBD1 | - | TRBV4-3 | CASSLVRGQGDVGGYTF | TGCGCCAGCAGCCTAGTTAGGGGACAGGGGGATGTAGGTGGCTACACCTTC
TRBJ1-4 | TRBD1 | - | TRBV6-5 | CASSSWTGNEKLFF | TGTGCCAGCAGTTCCTGGACAGGGAATGAAAAACTGTTTTTT
TRBJ1-4 | - | - | TRBV4-1 | CASSQAAYRENEKLFF | TGCGCCAGCAGCCAAGCCGCGTACAGAGAAAATGAAAAACTGTTTTTT
TRBJ2-5 | - | - | TRBV11-2 | CASTPGRNLKETQYF | TGTGCCAGCACACCGGGAAGAAACCTTAAAGAGACCCAGTACTTC
TRBJ1-3 | - | - | TRBV7-7 | CASSLAPLNTIYF | TGTGCCAGCAGCTTAGCCCCACTAAACACCATATATTTT
TRBJ1-1 | - | once | TRBV11-2 | CASSLEEYRDNDTEAFF | TGTGCCAGCAGCTTAGAGGAATACAGGGACAATGACACTGAAGCTTTCTTT
TRBJ2-3 | TRBD1 | - | TRBV5-5 | CASSRGRRTDTQYF | TGTGCCAGCAGCAGGGGGCGGCGCACAGATACGCAGTATTTT
TRBJ2-5 | - | once | TRBV6-5 | CATGGLETQYF | TGTGCCACCGGGGGACTAGAGACCCAGTACTTC
TRBJ1-2 | - | - | TRBV10-2 | CASSPGWGPNYGYTF | TGCGCCAGTAGCCCCGGGTGGGGCCCTAACTATGGCTACACCTTC
TRBJ2-5 | TRBD2 | - | TRBV7-3 | CASSLAGGETQYF | TGTGCCAGCAGCTTAGCGGGGGGAGAGACCCAGTACTTC
TRBJ1-2 | - | - | TRBV19 | CASKKKQGGSKGYTF | TGTGCCAGTAAGAAGAAACAGGGCGGGTCTAAGGGCTACACCTTC
TRBJ1-1 | - | few | TRBV9 | CASSVGTVMNTEAFF | TGTGCCAGCAGCGTAGGTACAGTTATGAACACTGAAGCTTTCTTT
TRBJ1-5 | TRBD1 | - | TRBV10-3 | CAIRDREPQPQHF | TGTGCCATCAGGGACAGGGAGCCTCAGCCCCAGCATTTT
TRBJ1-3 | - | - | TRBV2 | CASSPGRTSSGNTIYF | TGTGCCAGCAGCCCAGGGAGGACTAGCTCTGGAAACACCATATATTTT
TRBJ1-1 | TRBD1 | few | TRBV7-9 | CASSTGGAMNTEAFF | TGTGCCAGCAGCACAGGGGGCGCCATGAACACTGAAGCTTTCTTT
TRBJ2-3 | - | - | TRBV14 | CASSPLRRDGASTDTQYF | TGTGCCAGCAGCCCACTAAGGAGGGACGGGGCCAGCACAGATACGCAGTATTTT
TRBJ2-7 | TRBD2 | - | TRBV5-5 | CASSQERLAGGSYEQYF | TGTGCCAGCAGCCAAGAAAGACTAGCGGGGGGTTCGTACGAGCAGTACTTC
TRBJ1-2 | TRBD1 | once | TRBV10-3 | CATRDRGCLSNYGYTF | TGTGCCACCCGGGACAGGGGGTGTCTTTCAAACTATGGCTACACCTTC
TRBJ2-5 | - | - | TRBV6-5 | CASSYPRGTNQETQYF | TGTGCCAGCAGTTACCCGAGGGGGACTAACCAAGAGACCCAGTACTTC
TRBJ2-5 | TRBD1 | - | TRBV4-3 | CASSQDSGQGETQYF | TGCGCCAGCAGCCAAGATTCGGGACAGGGGGAGACCCAGTACTTC
TRBJ1-5 | - | - | TRBV2 | CASTEGNGNQPQHF | TGTGCCAGCACCGAGGGTAACGGCAATCAGCCCCAGCATTTT
TRBJ2-1 | - | - | TRBV4-3 | CASSPIGRGGYNEQFF | TGCGCCAGCAGCCCTATTGGGAGGGGGGGCTACAATGAGCAGTTCTTC
TRBJ1-4 | - | - | TRBV4-1 | CASSQDPRAANEKLFF | TGCGCCAGCAGCCAAGACCCCAGGGCAGCTAATGAAAAACTGTTTTTT
TRBJ2-2 | - | - | TRBV4-2 | CASSQDATANTGELFF | TGTGCCAGCAGCCAAGATGCAACAGCGAACACCGGGGAGCTGTTTTTT
TRBJ2-3 | TRBD2 | - | TRBV27 | CASSQTSGGFTDTQYF | TGTGCCAGCAGTCAAACTAGCGGGGGCTTCACAGATACGCAGTATTTT
TRBJ1-4 | - | - | TRBV18 | CASSPGRQYREKLFF | TGTGCCAGCTCACCGGGTAGACAGTACCGCGAAAAACTGTTTTTT
TRBJ1-1 | - | - | TRBV30 | CAWTHGNTEAFF | TGTGCCTGGACCCACGGGAACACTGAAGCTTTCTTT
TRBJ1-1 | TRBD1 | - | TRBV18 | CASSHDRGEGTEAFF | TGTGCCAGCTCACACGACAGGGGTGAGGGGACTGAAGCTTTCTTT
TRBJ1-6 | - | - | TRBV27 | CASSSPGPTYNSPLHF | TGTGCCAGCAGTTCCCCAGGCCCCACTTATAATTCACCCCTCCACTTT
TRBJ1-1 | - | - | TRBV4-1 | CASSPTVNTEAFF | TGCGCCAGCAGCCCTACAGTGAACACTGAAGCTTTCTTT
TRBJ1-2 | - | - | TRBV5-1 | CASSPQSVGALGDLYGYTF | TGCGCCAGCAGCCCTCAGAGTGTGGGAGCCCTCGGCGACCTCTATGGCTACACCTTC
TRBJ2-7 | - | - | TRBV2 | CASRGPSHYEQYF | TGTGCCAGCAGAGGGCCTAGCCACTACGAGCAGTACTTC
TRBJ1-2 | TRBD1 | - | TRBV5-1 | CASSLTGGLNYGYTF | TGCGCCAGCAGCTTGACAGGGGGGCTTAACTATGGCTACACCTTC
TRBJ1-1 | - | - | TRBV5-1 | CASSYRVLNTEAFF | TGCGCCAGCAGCTACAGGGTCTTGAACACTGAAGCTTTCTTT
TRBJ1-2 | TRBD1 | once | TRBV15 | CATSSFPGQAPFVDGYTF | TGTGCCACCAGCAGCTTCCCGGGACAGGCCCCCTTCGTCGATGGCTACACCTTC
TRBJ1-1 | - | - | TRBV6-5 | CASSLDTGQGPLAFF | TGTGCCAGCAGTTTAGATACGGGGCAGGGGCCGTTAGCTTTCTTT
TRBJ1-6 | TRBD1 | - | TRBV5-6 | CASSLPQEQGAGSPLHF | TGTGCCAGCAGCTTACCGCAAGAACAGGGGGCAGGTTCACCCCTCCACTTT
TRBJ1-3 | TRBD1 | - | TRBV18 | CASSPKQGGIRQGNTIYF | TGTGCCAGCTCACCGAAACAGGGGGGGATAAGGCAGGGAAACACCATATATTTT
TRBJ1-1 | TRBD1 | - | TRBV5-5 | CASGQGNTEAFF | TGTGCCAGCGGACAGGGGAACACTGAAGCTTTCTTT